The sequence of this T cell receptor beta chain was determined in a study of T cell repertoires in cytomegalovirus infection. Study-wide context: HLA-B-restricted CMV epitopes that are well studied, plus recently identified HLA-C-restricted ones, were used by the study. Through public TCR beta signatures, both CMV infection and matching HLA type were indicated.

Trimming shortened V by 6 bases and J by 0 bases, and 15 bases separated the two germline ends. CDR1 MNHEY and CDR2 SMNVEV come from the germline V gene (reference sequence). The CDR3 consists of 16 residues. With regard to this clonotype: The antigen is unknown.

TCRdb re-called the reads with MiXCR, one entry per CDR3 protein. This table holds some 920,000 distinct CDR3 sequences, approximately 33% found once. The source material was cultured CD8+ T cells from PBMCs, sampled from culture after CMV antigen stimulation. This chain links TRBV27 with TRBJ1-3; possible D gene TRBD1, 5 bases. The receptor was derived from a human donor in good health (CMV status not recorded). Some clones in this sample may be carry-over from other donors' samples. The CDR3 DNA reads TGTGCCAGCAGCACTTTAGACAGAGCCTCTGGAAACACCATATATTTT. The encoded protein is CASSTLDRASGNTIYF.